The 14 T cell receptor beta chains presented below share a single source sample, sequenced in a study of cytomegalovirus exposure and HLA in healthy donors. The primer mix had 60 Vbeta and 13 Jbeta primers. Measured with immunoSEQ multiplex PCR; TCRdb has only the in-frame clones, and not every one. The sample consists of 90,000 to 110,000 clones, roughly 80% of them appearing once. The sequenced material came from PBMCs. The source is a man aged 30 to 39 in good health and CMV-seropositive.

The chain joins TRBV7-2 to TRBJ2-1, with TRBD1 matching over 9 bases. Trimming removed 0 bases from V and 6 bases from J; junction bases left unmatched: 3. This CDR3 is built from 15 residues. Germline values: CDR1 SGHTA, CDR2 FQGNSA. The CDR3 reads CASSLAGQGFNEQFF. The CDR3 DNA follows: TGTGCCAGCAGCTTAGCGGGACAGGGCTTCAATGAGCAGTTCTTC.

This chain joins TRBV13 and TRBJ1-1; TRBD1 might be the D (5 bases). CDR1 is PRHDT and CDR2 is FYEKMQ in the germline V gene (reference sequence). The CDR3 spans 15 residues. V was pared by 6 bases and J by 0 bases, with 14 bases between. The CDR3 is CASRGGDLMNTEAFF. The CDR3 coding sequence is TGTGCCAGCAGGGGGGGGGACCTAATGAACACTGAAGCTTTCTTT.

The V call is TRBV27, the J call TRBJ2-3, with D possibly matching TRBD2 (5 bases). Trimming cost V 3 bases and J 1 base, with 11 bases left between them. The CDR3 consists of 15 residues. In germline, CDR1 is MNHEY, CDR2 SMNVEV (reference sequence). The CDR3, as DNA: TGTGCCAGCAGTTTCTATAGCGTAGGCACAGATACGCAGTATTTT. Translating it yields CASSFYSVGTDTQYF.

This clone was counted only a few times. The chain joins TRBV27 to TRBJ1-1, with unresolved D. Germline lookup yields CDR1 MNHEY and CDR2 SMNVEV (reference sequence). Trimming pared 5 bases from V and 7 bases from J, leaving 20 bases between. The CDR3 covers 15 residues. CDR3 nucleotides: TGTGCCAGCAGTCCTCCCTCGGCAGGTCAGAGTGAAGCTTTCTTT. It specifies CASSPPSAGQSEAFF.

The chain is built from TRBV6-6 and TRBJ1-2; D not certain. From germline, CDR1 is MNHNY and CDR2 SVGAGI (reference sequence). Trimming stripped 5 bases from V and 4 bases from J, with 14 bases between. The CDR3 covers 14 residues. For the CDR3, the DNA is TGTGCCAGCAGTGCCCGGGTGTCCTTCTATGGCTACACCTTC. This gives the protein CASSARVSFYGYTF.

The chain combines TRBV5-1 with TRBJ2-7; 9 positions agree with TRBD1. CDR1 is SGHRS, CDR2 YFSETQ, per germline. The CDR3 spans 14 residues. The trim removed 3 bases at V and 5 bases at J, leaving 6 bases unmatched. The CDR3, as DNA: TGCGCCAGCAGCTCACAGGGGGCTGGCGACGAGCAGTACTTC. It translates to CASSSQGAGDEQYF.

J is TRBJ1-1 and V is TRBV5-5, with 7 bases matching TRBD1. After removal of 4 bases from V and 0 bases from J, the junction contained 6 bases not matched to a gene. The germline gives CDR1 SGHKS, CDR2 YYEKEE (reference sequence). The CDR3 totals 15 residues. The CDR3 coding sequence is TGTGCCAGCAGCCCAAACAGGGGACTGAACACTGAAGCTTTCTTT. Residues: CASSPNRGLNTEAFF.

The V call is TRBV4-1, the J call TRBJ1-5, with 7 nucleotides matching TRBD1. The CDR3 extends over 15 amino acids. Germline assignment: CDR1 MGHRA and CDR2 YSYEKL. V gave up 0 bases and J gave up 6 bases; unmatched junction bases: 5. CDR3 DNA: TGCGCCAGCAGCCAAGATATGAGGGGGCTTCAGCCCCAGCATTTT. Its translation is CASSQDMRGLQPQHF.

This clone was picked up a small number of times. The chain employs TRBV14 and TRBJ1-5; TRBD1 matches at 8 bases. This CDR3 spans 16 amino acids. V lost 1 base to trimming and J lost 9 bases; unmatched junction nucleotides: 11. Germline assignment: CDR1 SGHDN and CDR2 FVKESK. The chain's CDR3 is CASSQGGTRGTGPQHF. The CDR3 nucleotides are TGTGCCAGCAGCCAAGGGGGGACGAGGGGGACAGGGCCCCAGCATTTT.

As to this clone: Different DNA sequences within this sample yield the same CDR3. This rearrangement joins TRBV9 to TRBJ1-4; 7 bases map to TRBD1. Germline V gene sequence: CDR1 SGDLS, CDR2 YYNGEE. V shed 0 bases, J shed 8 bases, and the junction held 4 bases outside the gene matches. The CDR3 consists of 14 residues. The CDR3, as DNA: TGTGCCAGCAGCGTAGGGTCAGGGGGAGAAAAACTGTTTTTT. Protein product: CASSVGSGGEKLFF.

The V call is TRBV29-1, the J call TRBJ2-7; 8 bases line up with TRBD1. CDR1 is SQVTM, CDR2 ANQGSEA, per germline. The CDR3 loop spans 12 amino acids. After removal of 7 bases from V and 3 bases from J, the junction contained 5 bases not matched to a gene. In DNA, the CDR3 is TGCAGCGCTACAGGGGGGAACTACGAGCAGTACTTC. Translating it yields CSATGGNYEQYF.

A few counts support this clone. The V and J genes are TRBV4-3 and TRBJ1-1; 7 nucleotides agree with TRBD1. The V gene end was trimmed by 3 bases and the J gene end by 12 bases; junction bases not matched to a gene: 7. Germline CDR1 is LGHNA and CDR2 is YSLEER. CDR3 length: 12 residues. CDR3 nucleotides: TGCGCCAGCAGCCAGACAGGGAGAACGACTTTCTTT. Translated, it gives CASSQTGRTTFF.

A word on this clone: Other DNA sequences of this sample code for an identical CDR3. This chain connects TRBV15 to TRBJ1-4; D might be TRBD1 (5 bases). CDR1 is LNHNV, CDR2 YYDKDF, per germline (reference sequence). Trimming removed 7 bases from V and 10 bases from J, with 22 bases in between. This CDR3 spans 15 amino acids. CDR3 nucleotide sequence: TGTGCCACCAAGGATCCGGCCTACGGGGGTGGAAAACTGTTTTTT. Amino acid sequence: CATKDPAYGGGKLFF. Filled out from reference TRBV15 and TRBJ1-4, the complete variable domain reads DAMVIQNPRYQVTQFGKPVTLSCSQTLNHNVMYWYQQKSSQAPKLLFHYYDKDFNNEADTPDNFQSRRPNTSFCFLDIRSPGLGDTAMYLCATKDPAYGGGKLFFGSGTQLSVL.

This rearrangement joins TRBV9 to TRBJ2-1; 7 bases fit TRBD1. V dropped 5 bases and J dropped 6; count of bases not matched to a gene: 5. CDR1 and CDR2 from the germline V gene are SGDLS and YYNGEE. The CDR3 contains 13 residues. CDR3 bases: TGTGCCAGCAGTAGACAGGGATCCAATGAGCAGTTCTTC. Translation gives CASSRQGSNEQFF.